This entry lists 27 T cell receptor beta chains sequenced from one sample in a study of blood T cell repertoires in COVID-19. The method was immunoSEQ multiplex PCR; TCRdb's version includes in-frame clones alone and lacks a portion of them. This table has 35,000 to 45,000 clones, around 79% appearing once. Sequencing input: peripheral blood. The receptors derive from a man between 70 and 80 years old with acute or convalescent COVID-19.

This clone rates as medium-sized (0.01 to 0.1%). The V gene is TRBV3-1 (or the pseudogene TRBV3-2), the J gene TRBJ1-5; possible D gene TRBD1, 5 bases. Germline CDR1 reads LGHDT; CDR2 reads YNNKEL (reference sequence). V was trimmed by 0 bases and J by 6 bases, leaving 12 bases between them. The CDR3 is 15 amino acids. CDR3: CASSQEGAGPQPQHF. The DNA of the CDR3 is TGTGCCAGCAGCCAAGAAGGGGCAGGTCCTCAGCCCCAGCATTTT.

The V and J genes are TRBV6-6 and TRBJ1-4; D call uncertain. This CDR3 region has 14 residues. Germline CDR1 MNHNY, CDR2 SVGAGI (reference sequence). Trimming took 2 bases from V and 8 from J, leaving 12 bases between them. The CDR3 loop reads CASSYGGIGEKLFF. In DNA form, the CDR3 reads TGTGCCAGCAGTTACGGCGGGATTGGAGAAAAACTGTTTTTT.

V and J are TRBV7-9 and TRBJ1-6; D possibly corresponds to TRBD1 (5 bases). Trimming cost V 3 bases and J 5 bases, with 11 bases left between them. Germline loops: CDR1 SEHNR, CDR2 FQNEAQ (reference sequence). This CDR3 has 15 amino acids. The CDR3: CASSLRQGDNSPLHF. As DNA, the CDR3 is TGTGCCAGCAGCTTGAGGCAGGGTGATAATTCACCCCTCCACTTT.

The V call is TRBV14, the J call TRBJ1-6, with 8 positions matching TRBD1. CDR1 SGHDN and CDR2 FVKESK come from the germline V gene. This CDR3 region has 15 residues. J gave up 6 bases and V 4 bases, and 5 bases lay outside the gene matches. CDR3 DNA: TGTGCCAGCAGCCCCCGAACAGGGGGTAATTCACCCCTCCACTTT. This encodes CASSPRTGGNSPLHF.

The genes are TRBV28 and TRBJ1-6; TRBD1 might be the D (6 bases). Trimming left V 1 base short and J 8 bases short, with 15 bases between. Per the germline V gene, CDR1 is MDHEN and CDR2 is SYDVKM. This CDR3 spans 16 amino acids. In DNA, the CDR3 is TGTGCCAGCAGTTTATATCGACAGGTCGGGGATTCACCCCTCCACTTT. As protein: CASSLYRQVGDSPLHF.

The chain is built from TRBV5-8 and TRBJ1-4, with a possible D match to TRBD1 (5 bases). CDR1 SGHTS and CDR2 YDEGEE come from the germline V gene. V lost 5 bases and J 4 bases, leaving 15 bases between the germline ends. This CDR3 contains 15 residues. The DNA of the CDR3 is TGTGCCAGCAGACTTCTGGACAAATTTAATGAAAAACTGTTTTTT. This translates into CASRLLDKFNEKLFF.

The J gene is TRBJ2-3, the V gene TRBV28; perhaps TRBD2 as D (6 bases). The germline V gene has CDR1 MDHEN and CDR2 SYDVKM. The ends were cut back, 4 bases at V and 6 bases at J, with 26 bases in the middle. The CDR3 has 18 amino acids. The chain's CDR3 is CASSYTRGRWGVKDTQYF. The CDR3 DNA follows: TGTGCCAGCAGTTATACCCGGGGCAGGTGGGGGGTTAAGGATACGCAGTATTTT.

This clone was picked up a small number of times. This chain joins TRBV9 and TRBJ1-1, with D possibly matching TRBD1 (6 bases). The CDR3 is 14 amino acids. The V and J ends lost 4 bases and 1 base respectively, with 11 bases between them. The germline gives CDR1 SGDLS, CDR2 YYNGEE. The CDR3 protein is CASSSGHSNTEAFF. Written as DNA, the CDR3 is TGTGCCAGCAGCTCGGGACATTCGAACACTGAAGCTTTCTTT.

The chain uses TRBV5-1 and TRBJ1-2; maybe TRBD1 (5 bases). The germline V and J ends were trimmed by 4 bases and 4 bases, with 14 bases remaining between them. The CDR3 loop spans 14 amino acids. CDR1 and CDR2 from the germline V gene are SGHRS and YFSETQ. The DNA for the CDR3 is TGCGCCAGCAGCATTGGCCCAGGGTCCTATGGCTACACCTTC. As protein: CASSIGPGSYGYTF.

The chain employs TRBV27 and TRBJ1-1; D unclear. The CDR3 is made up of 13 amino acids. Trimming shortened V by 5 bases and J by 5 bases, and 12 bases separated the two germline ends. Per the germline V gene, CDR1 is MNHEY and CDR2 is SMNVEV (reference sequence). The CDR3 here is CASSPRRGTEAFF. The CDR3 coding sequence is TGTGCCAGCAGTCCCCGCAGAGGGACTGAAGCTTTCTTT.

Worth noting for this clone: This clone may be a read error of a much larger clone one base away. The chain recombines TRBV28 with TRBJ2-2; possible D gene TRBD1, 6 bases. This CDR3 has 14 amino acids. Germline CDR1 MDHEN, CDR2 SYDVKM. The V end lost 4 bases, the J end lost 4 bases, and 10 bases lay between the germline ends. This CDR3 reads CASSSGTRTGELFF. The CDR3, as DNA: TGTGCCAGCAGTTCCGGGACACGCACCGGGGAGCTGTTTTTT. Full variable domain (remainder filled in from reference TRBV28 and TRBJ2-2): DVKVTQSSRYLVKRTGEKVFLECVQDMDHENMFWYRQDPGLGLRLIYFSYDVKMKEKGDIPEGYSVSREKKERFSLILESASTNQTSMYLCASSSGTRTGELFFGEGSRLTVL.

The V call is TRBV6-5, the J call TRBJ2-1; possibly TRBD1 for D (6 bases). Trimming removed 5 bases from V and 3 bases from J, with 14 bases in between. The CDR3 spans 15 residues. Germline-derived CDR1 and CDR2 are MNHEY and SVGAGI. The CDR3 nucleotides are TGTGCCAGCAGTCCGGACAGAGCGCTCTACAATGAGCAGTTCTTC. The encoded protein is CASSPDRALYNEQFF.

The V call is TRBV28, the J call TRBJ2-5; a possible D gene is TRBD2 (5 bases). Per the germline V gene, CDR1 is MDHEN and CDR2 is SYDVKM. CDR3 length: 15 amino acids. Between the trimmed V and J ends, which lost 2 bases and 2 bases, there was a span of 12 bases. This CDR3 reads CASSLQRKLQETQYF. In nucleotides, the CDR3 is TGTGCCAGCAGTTTACAGCGGAAGCTACAAGAGACCCAGTACTTC.

This sequence joins TRBV4-1 and TRBJ1-1, with D possibly being TRBD1 (5 bases). CDR3 size: 14 residues. V lost 1 base and J lost 4, with 10 bases in between. The germline gives CDR1 MGHRA, CDR2 YSYEKL. In DNA, the CDR3 is TGCGCCAGCAGCCAAGCGGTACAGGTCACTGAAGCTTTCTTT. Its protein is CASSQAVQVTEAFF.

The CDR3 bases are TGTGCCAGCAGCCAGTTAGCGGGGAACTCCTACAATGAGCAGTTCTTC. Translation: CASSQLAGNSYNEQFF. This chain uses TRBV14 with TRBJ2-1; the match to TRBD2 covers 8 bases. J was trimmed by 0 bases and V by 3 bases; bases with no gene match: 4. This CDR3 spans 16 amino acids. The V gene's germline CDR1 is SGHDN and CDR2 FVKESK.

There are a few counts of this clone. The chain combines TRBV7-9 with TRBJ2-1; tentative D call: TRBD1 (5 bases). The CDR3 has 15 amino acids. Germline lookup yields CDR1 SEHNR and CDR2 FQNEAQ (reference sequence). The V gene lost 2 bases and the J gene lost 2 bases, with 10 bases spanning the gap. This CDR3 reads CASSLSVGPYNEQFF. CDR3 nucleotide sequence: TGTGCCAGCAGCTTATCGGTGGGGCCCTACAATGAGCAGTTCTTC.

The J gene is TRBJ2-7, the V gene TRBV19, with D tentatively TRBD1 (5 bases). Germline CDR1 is LNHDA and CDR2 is SQIVND (reference sequence). V was shortened by 1 base and J by 3 bases, with 7 bases between the two germline ends. This CDR3 is 13 amino acids long. CDR3 nucleotides: TGTGCCAGTAGTATAGGAAGGGGCTACGAGCAGTACTTC. Translated: CASSIGRGYEQYF.

This clone was observed a handful of times. CDR3 DNA: TGCAGTGCCCGTCAGGAGACCCAGTACTTC. This sequence encodes CSARQETQYF. V usage is TRBV20-1 and J usage is TRBJ2-5; the D is unclear. Trimming removed 6 bases at V and 5 bases at J, with 7 bases between. Looked up from germline, CDR1 is DFQATT and CDR2 is SNEGSKA (reference sequence). The CDR3 loop spans 10 amino acids.

This clone appeared a single time. This chain joins TRBV27 and TRBJ1-4, with 11 bases identical to TRBD1. Germline V gene data show CDR1 as MNHEY and CDR2 as SMNVEV (reference sequence). V was pared by 0 bases and J by 13 bases, with 10 bases of the junction left unmatched. This CDR3 comprises 16 residues. The CDR3 loop is CASSLSYGQGANRLFF. DNA for the CDR3: TGTGCCAGCAGTTTATCCTACGGACAGGGGGCGAATCGACTGTTTTTT.

The chain combines TRBV3-1 (or the pseudogene TRBV3-2) with TRBJ2-7, with D maybe TRBD1 (5 bases). Germline-derived CDR1 and CDR2 are LGHDT and YNNKEL (reference sequence). V was cut by 0 bases and J by 11 bases, with 8 bases left in between. CDR3 length: 11 residues. The CDR3 protein is CASSQEGAEYF. The CDR3 bases are TGTGCCAGCAGCCAAGAAGGGGCCGAGTACTTC.

The chain has TRBV15 and TRBJ2-2; TRBD2 is a possible D gene (5 bases). Germline lookup yields CDR1 LNHNV and CDR2 YYDKDF (reference sequence). This CDR3 contains 14 residues. V was clipped by 0 bases and J by 9 bases, with 11 bases between them. The CDR3: CATSRDEGHRELFF. DNA for the CDR3: TGTGCCACCAGCAGAGATGAGGGCCACCGGGAGCTGTTTTTT.

This clone turned up a few times. The chain carries TRBV28 and TRBJ1-1; TRBD1 is a possible D gene (5 bases). CDR1 MDHEN and CDR2 SYDVKM come from the germline V gene. The ends were cut back, 3 bases at V and 5 bases at J, with 13 bases in the middle. The CDR3 totals 14 residues. In nucleotides, the CDR3 is TGTGCCAGCAGTTTCCCCTCAGGGTTTACTGAAGCTTTCTTT. Its protein product is CASSFPSGFTEAFF.

The J gene is TRBJ2-3, the V gene TRBV2; D unclear. Between the trimmed V and J ends, which lost 8 bases and 2 bases, there was a span of 11 bases. The CDR3 spans 13 residues. CDR1 is SNHLY and CDR2 is FYNNEI in the germline V gene. The CDR3, as DNA: TGTGCCAGCGGTGGAGATACCACAGATACGCAGTATTTT. Translating it yields CASGGDTTDTQYF.

The chain links TRBV19 to TRBJ1-2; D perhaps matches TRBD1 (6 bases). This CDR3 region has 14 residues. CDR1 and CDR2 (germline): LNHDA, SQIVND (reference sequence). V was pared by 5 bases and J by 2 bases, with 12 bases between. The CDR3 DNA is TGTGCCAGTAGTTCCCGAACAGGGAACTATGGCTACACCTTC. Amino acid sequence: CASSSRTGNYGYTF.

The chain has TRBV11-2 and TRBJ2-3, with TRBD1 identical over 7 bases. Trimming cost V 5 bases and J 1 base; bases outside gene matches: 3. CDR3 length: 14 residues. In germline, CDR1 is SGHAT, CDR2 FQNNGV. The CDR3 nucleotides read TGTGCCAGCAGCCCGGGACAGCGCACAGATACGCAGTATTTT. Its translation is CASSPGQRTDTQYF.

V is TRBV19 and J is TRBJ1-2, with TRBD1 matching 9 bases. The germline V gene has CDR1 LNHDA and CDR2 SQIVND (reference sequence). This CDR3 is 15 amino acids long. With V trimmed by 3 bases and J by 2 bases, 4 bases remained unmatched. The CDR3 region has the DNA TGTGCCAGTAGTATTGGGACAGGGCAAAACTATGGCTACACCTTC. Translated, it gives CASSIGTGQNYGYTF.

This clone was recorded once. This chain links TRBV6-5 with TRBJ1-5; no firm D call. Per the germline V gene, CDR1 is MNHEY and CDR2 is SVGAGI. The CDR3 is made up of 15 amino acids. Trimming pared 6 bases from V and 3 bases from J, leaving 15 bases between. The CDR3 protein is CASRPGSPPNQPQHF. For the CDR3, the DNA is TGTGCCAGCAGACCCGGGTCTCCACCCAATCAGCCCCAGCATTTT.